This is a list of T cell receptor beta chains from one sample in a study of early T cells in non-severe SARS-CoV-2 infection. MiXCR, run by TCRdb on the 5' RACE reads, gives a single entry per CDR3 protein. The table shows approximately 70,000 distinct CDR3 sequences, with approximately 14% occurring only once. The material sequenced was whole blood. All receptors derive from an adult who was a healthcare worker with PCR-confirmed SARS-CoV-2 infection or an uninfected control (not recorded which). Each CDR3 is given with its conserved first and last residue. A D gene is named only where the DNA matches it firmly. Part of the rows lack a size; the others show once, few, many or a class for expanded clones.

V,size,D,J,CDR3,DNA
TRBV7-7,few,TRBD1,TRBJ2-5,CASSLTGAETQYF,TGTGCCAGCAGCCTGACAGGGGCAGAGACCCAGTACTTC
TRBV18,few,.,TRBJ1-2,CASSATGDYGYTF,TGTGCCAGCTCGGCGACGGGGGACTATGGCTACACCTTC
TRBV4-3,.,.,TRBJ1-5,CASAPQGRTSNQPQHF,TGCGCCAGCGCTCCCCAGGGACGGACTAGCAATCAGCCCCAGCATTTT
TRBV6-1,.,.,TRBJ1-2,CASSEALPDPSYGYTF,TGTGCCAGCAGTGAAGCGCTTCCGGATCCTAGCTATGGCTACACCTTC
TRBV6-6,many,.,TRBJ1-1,CASSLTTGLYTEAFF,TGTGCCAGCAGCCTAACTACAGGTCTCTACACTGAAGCTTTCTTT
TRBV13,.,.,TRBJ2-7,CASSLDRREQYF,TGTGCCAGCAGCCTAGACAGGCGCGAGCAGTACTTC
TRBV7-6,few,TRBD2,TRBJ2-3,CASSLASLAGGPNTQYF,TGTGCCAGCAGCTTAGCATCACTAGCGGGGGGGCCAAATACGCAGTATTTT
TRBV6-5,many,.,TRBJ1-2,CASSPGGSPNYGYTF,TGTGCCAGCAGCCCTGGGGGCAGTCCCAACTATGGCTACACCTTC
TRBV7-9,few,.,TRBJ2-6,CASPGVGGFSGANVLTF,TGTGCCAGCCCCGGGGTCGGGGGCTTCTCTGGGGCCAACGTCCTGACTTTC
TRBV7-9,many,.,TRBJ1-1,CASGNTEAFF,TGTGCCAGCGGGAACACTGAAGCTTTCTTT
TRBV29-1,.,TRBD2,TRBJ2-1,CSVGRLGGNEQFF,TGCAGCGTCGGCCGTCTGGGAGGGAATGAGCAGTTCTTC
TRBV20-1,.,TRBD1,TRBJ2-7,CSAKRTGGEQYF,TGCAGTGCTAAAAGGACAGGGGGCGAGCAGTACTTC
TRBV18,few,TRBD2,TRBJ2-2,CASSNGLAGSTGELFF,TGTGCCAGCTCGAACGGACTAGCGGGGTCAACCGGGGAGCTGTTTTTT
TRBV6-5,many,.,TRBJ1-2,CASSYDSNYGYTF,TGTGCCAGCAGTTACGACTCAAACTATGGCTACACCTTC
TRBV12-5,once,TRBD1,TRBJ1-1,CASGSVSGDRKTEAFF,TGTGCTAGTGGTTCTGTATCCGGGGACAGGAAGACTGAAGCTTTCTTT
TRBV5-4,.,.,TRBJ2-3,CASSLDSTDTQYF,TGTGCCAGCAGCTTGGACAGCACAGATACGCAGTATTTT
TRBV2,.,.,TRBJ2-4,CASSAKVAKNIQYF,TGTGCCAGCAGTGCCAAGGTCGCCAAAAACATTCAGTACTTC
TRBV7-2,many,.,TRBJ1-2,CASSLRASYGYTF,TGTGCCAGCAGCCTCAGGGCCAGCTATGGCTACACCTTC
TRBV7-9,.,.,TRBJ2-7,CASSTHPDKPYEQYF,TGTGCCAGCAGCACCCACCCAGATAAACCCTACGAGCAGTACTTC
TRBV12-3/TRBV12-4,few,.,TRBJ2-1,CASSFLLDLGEQFF,TGTGCCAGCAGTTTTCTCCTAGATTTGGGTGAGCAGTTCTTC
TRBV5-1,.,.,TRBJ2-5,CASSLTGSQETQYF,TGCGCCAGCAGCTTGACAGGCTCCCAAGAGACCCAGTACTTC
TRBV27,many,.,TRBJ1-1,CASTKLRGTEAFF,TGTGCCAGCACCAAACTGCGGGGCACTGAAGCTTTCTTT
TRBV29-1,many,TRBD1,TRBJ2-5,CSVDREETQYF,TGCAGCGTCGACAGGGAAGAGACCCAGTACTTC